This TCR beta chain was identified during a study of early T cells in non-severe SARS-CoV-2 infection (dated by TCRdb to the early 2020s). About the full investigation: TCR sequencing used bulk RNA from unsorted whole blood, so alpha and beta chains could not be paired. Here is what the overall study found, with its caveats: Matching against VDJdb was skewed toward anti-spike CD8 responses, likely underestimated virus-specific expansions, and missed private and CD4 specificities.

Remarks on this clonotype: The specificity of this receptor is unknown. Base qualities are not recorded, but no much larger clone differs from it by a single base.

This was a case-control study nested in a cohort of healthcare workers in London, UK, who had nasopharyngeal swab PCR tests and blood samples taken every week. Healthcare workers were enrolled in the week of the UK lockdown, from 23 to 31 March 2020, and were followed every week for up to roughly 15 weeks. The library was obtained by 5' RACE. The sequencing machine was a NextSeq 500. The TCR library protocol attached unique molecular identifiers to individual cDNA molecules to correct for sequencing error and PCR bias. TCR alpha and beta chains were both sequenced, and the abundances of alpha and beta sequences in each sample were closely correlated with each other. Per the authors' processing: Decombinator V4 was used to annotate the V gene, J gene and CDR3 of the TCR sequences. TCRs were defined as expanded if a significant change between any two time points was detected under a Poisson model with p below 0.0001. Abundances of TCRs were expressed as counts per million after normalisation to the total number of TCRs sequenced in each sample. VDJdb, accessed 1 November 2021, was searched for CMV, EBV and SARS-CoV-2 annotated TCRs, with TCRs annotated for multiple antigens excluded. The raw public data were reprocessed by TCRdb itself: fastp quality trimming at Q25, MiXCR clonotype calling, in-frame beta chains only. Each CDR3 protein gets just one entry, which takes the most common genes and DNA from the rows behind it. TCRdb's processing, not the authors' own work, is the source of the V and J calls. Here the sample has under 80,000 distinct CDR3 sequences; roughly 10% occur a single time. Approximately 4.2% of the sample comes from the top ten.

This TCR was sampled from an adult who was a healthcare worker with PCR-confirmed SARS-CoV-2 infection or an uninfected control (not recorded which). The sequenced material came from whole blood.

The DNA sequence is given as TGTGCCAGCAGCGTAGCCCTGACTAGCGGCAATGAGCAGTTCTTC. This is translated as CASSVALTSGNEQFF. The chain was built from TRBV9 and TRBJ2-1; 9 bases in the junction line up with TRBD2. Reading the germline V gene gives CDR1 SGDLS and CDR2 YYNGEE. The CDR3 measures 15 amino acids from cysteine to phenylalanine. The kept DNA is CDR3 alone, 45 bases in frame from the first base. Trimming leaves V shorter by 0 bases and J shorter by 6 bases, with the junction holding 4 bases beyond the gene matches.